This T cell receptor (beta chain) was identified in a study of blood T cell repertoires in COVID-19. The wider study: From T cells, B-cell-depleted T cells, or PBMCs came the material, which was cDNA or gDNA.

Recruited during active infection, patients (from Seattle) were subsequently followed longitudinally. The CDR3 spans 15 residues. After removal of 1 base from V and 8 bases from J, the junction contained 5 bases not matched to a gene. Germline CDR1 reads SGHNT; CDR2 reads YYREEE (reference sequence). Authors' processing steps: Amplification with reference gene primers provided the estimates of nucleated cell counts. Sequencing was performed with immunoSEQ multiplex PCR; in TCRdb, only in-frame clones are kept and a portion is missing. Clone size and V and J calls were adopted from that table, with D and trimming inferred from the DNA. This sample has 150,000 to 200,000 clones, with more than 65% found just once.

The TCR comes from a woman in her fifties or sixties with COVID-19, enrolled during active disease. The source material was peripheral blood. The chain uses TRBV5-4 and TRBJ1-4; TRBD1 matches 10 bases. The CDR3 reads CASSLPTGGHEKLFF. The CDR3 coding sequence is TGTGCCAGCAGCTTGCCGACAGGGGGCCACGAAAAACTGTTTTTT.